These 16 T cell receptor beta chains were sequenced from one sample in a study of T cells in Graves' hyperthyroidism and ophthalmopathy. Amplification of TCR beta CDR3 regions used RNA as the template. Carried out on the TCR CDR3, a first-round RT-PCR used the HTBI primer set. MiXCR, applied by TCRdb to the multiplex PCR reads, yields one record per CDR3 protein. The table shows roughly 500,000 distinct CDR3 sequences, with 40% to 55% occurring only once. Sample: peripheral blood or thyroid tissue (not recorded which). The source is an adult woman with Graves' disease, either hyperthyroidism or ophthalmopathy (not recorded which).

V usage is TRBV15 and J usage is TRBJ1-5, with D unclear. This CDR3 comprises 15 residues. V dropped 0 bases and J dropped 2 bases, with 8 bases sitting between them. Germline V gives CDR1 LNHNV, CDR2 YYDKDF (reference sequence). The CDR3 protein is CATSRDNSGNQPQHF. CDR3 nucleotides: TGTGCCACCAGCAGAGATAATAGTGGCAATCAGCCCCAGCATTTT.

The genes are TRBV13 and TRBJ1-6; D ambiguous. V lost 3 bases and J lost 5, with 5 bases in between. The CDR3 runs 13 residues. Germline CDR1 is PRHDT and CDR2 is FYEKMQ (reference sequence). The CDR3 nucleotides read TGTGCCAGCAGCTTCTCGAATAATTCACCCCTCCACTTT. This gives the protein CASSFSNNSPLHF.

Many counts were recorded for this clonotype. Germline and junction disagree at one end, which may indicate a read error. This chain joins TRBV24-1 and TRBJ1-1; D is unclear. This CDR3 is 13 amino acids long. The germline CDR1 and CDR2 sequences are KGHDR and SFDVKD. In DNA form, the CDR3 reads TGTGCCACAAGTGAGGGATCGGCCCCTGAAGCTTTCTTT. Translating gives CATSEGSAPEAFF.

This clonotype has more than one count but fewer than ten. V usage is TRBV19 and J usage is TRBJ2-5; a weak D match, TRBD1 (6 bases). The CDR3 covers 13 residues. The germline gives CDR1 LNHDA, CDR2 SQIVND (reference sequence). The CDR3 here is CAGSGVGQETQYF. CDR3 nucleotides: TGTGCGGGTTCAGGGGTCGGACAAGAGACCCAGTACTTC.

The chain uses TRBV7-3 and TRBJ1-1, with a possible D match to TRBD1 (5 bases). Per germline, CDR1 SGHTA and CDR2 FQGTGA. CDR3 length: 15 amino acids. With 2 bases removed from V and 3 bases from J, the gap between germline ends came to 13 bases. The DNA for the CDR3 is TGTGCCAGCAGCTTACAAGGGACGGCCGACACTGAAGCTTTCTTT. Translation: CASSLQGTADTEAFF.

The chain joins TRBV7-2 to TRBJ1-1; D is possibly TRBD1 (5 bases). V was clipped by 1 base and J by 10 bases, with 13 bases between them. The CDR3 loop spans 13 amino acids. Per the germline V gene, CDR1 is SGHTA and CDR2 is FQGNSA. CDR3 DNA sequence: TGTGCCAGCAGCTTAGGCGCCAGGGCGCTAGCTTTCTTT. Translation gives CASSLGARALAFF.

The chain uses TRBV2 and TRBJ2-5; the match to TRBD1 covers 10 bases. V lost 8 bases and J lost 5; bases outside the gene matches: 11. Germline V lookup: CDR1 SNHLY, CDR2 FYNNEI. The CDR3 is 15 amino acids. The DNA of the CDR3 is TGTGCCAGCGTTGATGGGGACAGGGGATTGGAGACCCAGTACTTC. This translates into CASVDGDRGLETQYF. Drawing the rest from reference TRBV2 and TRBJ2-5, the complete variable domain is EPEVTQTPSHQVTQMGQEVILRCVPISNHLYFYWYRQILGQKVEFLVSFYNNEISEKSEIFDDQFSVERPDGSNFTLKIRSTKLEDSAMYFCASVDGDRGLETQYFGPGTRLLVL.

The genes are TRBV4-2 and TRBJ1-1; the D is unclear. The length of the CDR3 is 15 residues. V was trimmed by 5 bases and J by 2 bases, leaving 15 bases between them. CDR1 is LGHNA and CDR2 is YNFKEQ in the germline V gene. DNA for the CDR3: TGTGCCAGCAGCTTGGTACTAGCAGCAAACACTGAAGCTTTCTTT. Its protein product is CASSLVLAANTEAFF.

CDR3 in amino acids: CASSTGPSYEQYF. The DNA of the CDR3 is TGTGCCAGCAGCACCGGACCGAGCTACGAGCAGTACTTC. The V call is TRBV11-1, the J call TRBJ2-7; D not certain. CDR3 length: 13 residues. Trimming left V 5 bases short and J 3 bases short, with 11 bases between. Germline V lookup: CDR1 SGHAT, CDR2 FQDESV (reference sequence).

This clonotype was seen many times. The chain has TRBV3-1 and TRBJ1-2; 7 bases align to TRBD1. V was clipped by 1 base and J by 8 bases; unmatched bases: 7. The CDR3 is 14 residues long. The germline gives CDR1 LGHDT, CDR2 YNNKEL (reference sequence). CDR3 in DNA: TGTGCCAGCAGCCAAGTTGACAGGGATGGGGGCTACACCTTC. Translating it yields CASSQVDRDGGYTF.

This clonotype was seen only a few times. The V and J genes are TRBV10-3 and TRBJ2-7; D may match TRBD1 or TRBD2 (5 bases each). Germline V CDR1 and CDR2: ENHRY, SYGVKD. The CDR3 covers 13 residues. The ends were cut back, 3 bases at V and 4 bases at J, with 10 bases in the middle. This CDR3 is CAISDGTAYEQYF. CDR3 nucleotide sequence: TGTGCCATCAGTGACGGGACGGCATACGAGCAGTACTTC.

The chain joins TRBV9 to TRBJ1-6; D is ambiguous. CDR1 SGDLS and CDR2 YYNGEE come from the germline V gene. The CDR3 is made up of 13 amino acids. Trimming left V 2 bases short and J 10 bases short, with 10 bases between. The CDR3 DNA reads as TGTGCCAGCAGCGTTCTAGTAGGATCACCCCTCCACTTT. As protein: CASSVLVGSPLHF.

J is TRBJ1-1 and V is TRBV5-1, with D unclear. Per the germline V gene, CDR1 is SGHRS and CDR2 is YFSETQ. This CDR3 is built from 16 residues. V was trimmed by 4 bases and J by 1 base, leaving 17 bases between them. CDR3 in amino acids: CASSVEDRARNTEAFF. CDR3 DNA: TGCGCCAGCAGCGTTGAAGATCGGGCAAGGAACACTGAAGCTTTCTTT. Full variable domain (rest looked up from reference TRBV5-1 and TRBJ1-1): KAGVTQTPRYLIKTRGQQVTLSCSPISGHRSVSWYQQTPGQGLQFLFEYFSETQRNKGNFPGRFSGRQFSNSRSEMNVSTLELGDSALYLCASSVEDRARNTEAFFGQGTRLTVV.

The CDR3: CATSSRRTIGELFF. CDR3 DNA: TGTGCCACCAGCAGCAGGCGAACGATCGGGGAGCTGTTTTTT. The chain recombines TRBV15 with TRBJ2-2; D ambiguous. The CDR3 has 14 residues. Per the germline V gene, CDR1 is LNHNV and CDR2 is YYDKDF (reference sequence). The V and J ends lost 3 bases and 7 bases respectively, with 12 bases between them.

This clonotype was detected only a few times. The CDR3 reads CASSPNGGDGYTF. CDR3 coding DNA: TGTGCCAGCTCACCGAATGGGGGAGATGGCTACACCTTC. The chain recombines TRBV18 with TRBJ1-2; D perhaps matches TRBD1 (5 bases). Germline values: CDR1 KGHSH, CDR2 LQKENI. Trimming stripped 3 bases from V and 6 bases from J, with 11 bases between. The CDR3 runs to 13 residues.

This clonotype was observed a handful of times. The chain employs TRBV2 and TRBJ1-2; no clear D gene. V gave up 2 bases and J gave up 8 bases, with 12 bases separating them. The length of the CDR3 is 13 residues. Germline CDR1 SNHLY, CDR2 FYNNEI. The CDR3 spells CASSESPALGYTF. Written as DNA, the CDR3 is TGTGCCAGCAGTGAATCACCAGCATTAGGCTACACCTTC.